A selection of T cell receptor beta chains follows, all from one sample in a study of T-cell reconstitution after alpha-beta-depleted transplantation in children. TCRdb re-called the PCR reads through MiXCR, storing one row per CDR3 protein. The sample contains approximately 640,000 distinct CDR3 sequences, 16% of which appear only once. Sample: PBMCs from the stem cell graft donor, taken from the stem cell graft. The receptor source for this set is a human donor who donated a stem cell graft to a child with acute myeloid leukemia. The CDR3 runs from the conserved cysteine through the conserved F or W. Fields, in order: D gene, J gene, V gene, clone size, CDR3 DNA, CDR3 protein. D genes are given only for firm matches. Clone size is given for some rows only: seen once, a few or many times, or a class if the clone is expanded.

D gene: NA; J gene: TRBJ2-5; V gene: TRBV12-3/TRBV12-4; clone size: few; CDR3 DNA: TGTGCCAGCGCCTCACAGGAGGACGCGGAGACCCAGTACTTC; CDR3 protein: CASASQEDAETQYF
D gene: NA; J gene: TRBJ2-3; V gene: TRBV5-1; clone size: NA; CDR3 DNA: TGCGCCAGCAGCTTGATGGGGCCTTGGACAGATACGCAGTATTTT; CDR3 protein: CASSLMGPWTDTQYF
D gene: NA; J gene: TRBJ1-2; V gene: TRBV20-1; clone size: many; CDR3 DNA: TGCAGTGCTAAGACCTTTGGCTACACCTTC; CDR3 protein: CSAKTFGYTF
D gene: TRBD1; J gene: TRBJ2-1; V gene: TRBV25-1; clone size: few; CDR3 DNA: TGTGCCAGCAGTCCGGACAGGGGGCTCGATGAGCAGTTCTTC; CDR3 protein: CASSPDRGLDEQFF
D gene: TRBD1; J gene: TRBJ1-2; V gene: TRBV12-3/TRBV12-4; clone size: NA; CDR3 DNA: TGTGCCAGCAGTTTAGTGGGACAGGGGCTCTATGGCTACACCTTC; CDR3 protein: CASSLVGQGLYGYTF
D gene: NA; J gene: TRBJ2-1; V gene: TRBV5-5; clone size: many; CDR3 DNA: TGTGCCAGCAGCTTGGAGACAGAGACCTACAATGAGCAGTTCTTC; CDR3 protein: CASSLETETYNEQFF
D gene: NA; J gene: TRBJ2-1; V gene: TRBV20-1; clone size: NA; CDR3 DNA: TGCAGTCCCGCCTACAATGAGCAGTTCTTC; CDR3 protein: CSPAYNEQFF
D gene: TRBD1; J gene: TRBJ1-2; V gene: TRBV24-1; clone size: many; CDR3 DNA: TGTGCCACCAGTGATTCACAGGGGGTGTTTCACTATGGCTACACCTTC; CDR3 protein: CATSDSQGVFHYGYTF
D gene: TRBD1; J gene: TRBJ2-2; V gene: TRBV6-5; clone size: many; CDR3 DNA: TGTGCCAGCAGTACTACAGGGGCCGGGGAGCTGTTTTTT; CDR3 protein: CASSTTGAGELFF
D gene: TRBD2; J gene: TRBJ2-1; V gene: TRBV20-1; clone size: many; CDR3 DNA: TGCAGTGCTACGGGAGGGTGGGGTGAGCAGTTCTTC; CDR3 protein: CSATGGWGEQFF
D gene: TRBD1; J gene: TRBJ2-2; V gene: TRBV6-1; clone size: NA; CDR3 DNA: TGTGCCAGCAGGGAGACAGGGCTCCCCGGGGAGCTGTTTTTT; CDR3 protein: CASRETGLPGELFF
D gene: NA; J gene: TRBJ2-5; V gene: TRBV6-2/TRBV6-3; clone size: few; CDR3 DNA: TGTGCCAGCAGTTCCATTGGGACGGGCGAGACCCAGTACTTC; CDR3 protein: CASSSIGTGETQYF
D gene: NA; J gene: TRBJ1-6; V gene: TRBV21-1; clone size: NA; CDR3 DNA: TGTGCCAGCAGCACGGAGGGGAGCTCCTATAATTCACCCCTCCACTTT; CDR3 protein: CASSTEGSSYNSPLHF
D gene: NA; J gene: TRBJ1-6; V gene: TRBV7-9; clone size: few; CDR3 DNA: TGTGCCAGCAGCACCGGGACGGCCTATTCACCCCTCCACTTT; CDR3 protein: CASSTGTAYSPLHF
D gene: TRBD1; J gene: TRBJ2-5; V gene: TRBV24-1; clone size: NA; CDR3 DNA: TGTGCCACCAGTTCCCCGGGACAGGGGTGGCCGTGGGAGACCCAGTACTTC; CDR3 protein: CATSSPGQGWPWETQYF
D gene: TRBD1; J gene: TRBJ2-1; V gene: TRBV7-2; clone size: few; CDR3 DNA: TGTGCCAGCAGCTTAATACAGGGGGGCAATGAGCAGTTCTTC; CDR3 protein: CASSLIQGGNEQFF
D gene: NA; J gene: TRBJ2-1; V gene: TRBV7-2; clone size: few; CDR3 DNA: TGTGCCAGCAGCTTAGCGAAGCGAATAGTCGTCAATGAGCAGTTCTTC; CDR3 protein: CASSLAKRIVVNEQFF
D gene: NA; J gene: TRBJ2-7; V gene: TRBV7-2; clone size: NA; CDR3 DNA: TGTGCCAGCACCTATGAGGAGGGATGGTACGAGCAGTACTTC; CDR3 protein: CASTYEEGWYEQYF
D gene: NA; J gene: TRBJ1-4; V gene: TRBV20-1; clone size: once; CDR3 DNA: TGCAGTGCTAGAGACGCGGGCAGGGTGGGCGAAAAACTGTTTTTT; CDR3 protein: CSARDAGRVGEKLFF
D gene: TRBD2; J gene: TRBJ2-1; V gene: TRBV20-1; clone size: few; CDR3 DNA: TGCAGTGCTAGTCCCCTAGCGGGGCACTCCTACAATGAGCAGTTCTTC; CDR3 protein: CSASPLAGHSYNEQFF
D gene: NA; J gene: TRBJ1-1; V gene: TRBV29-1; clone size: many; CDR3 DNA: TGCAGCGTTACCTTGGGGGGTAACACTGAAGCTTTCTTT; CDR3 protein: CSVTLGGNTEAFF
D gene: NA; J gene: TRBJ1-2; V gene: TRBV7-8; clone size: few; CDR3 DNA: TGTGCCAGCAGCCGACCCTCCCGGGACCTCGCCTTC; CDR3 protein: CASSRPSRDLAF
D gene: TRBD2; J gene: TRBJ2-2; V gene: TRBV20-1; clone size: many; CDR3 DNA: TGCAGTGCTAGACCCCTCGGGACTAGGGACACCGGGGAGCTGTTTTTT; CDR3 protein: CSARPLGTRDTGELFF
D gene: NA; J gene: TRBJ2-6; V gene: TRBV11-1; clone size: NA; CDR3 DNA: TGTGCCAGCAGCCTAGGCGGGACAGTCCTGGTGGGGGCCAACGTCCTGACTTTC; CDR3 protein: CASSLGGTVLVGANVLTF
D gene: NA; J gene: TRBJ1-4; V gene: TRBV29-1; clone size: many; CDR3 DNA: TGCAGCGTCAAAACGACGGGGAGTGAAAAACTGTTTTTT; CDR3 protein: CSVKTTGSEKLFF
D gene: NA; J gene: TRBJ2-5; V gene: TRBV7-8; clone size: few; CDR3 DNA: TGTGCCAGCAGCTTAGCCGGGACCAAGGTAGAGACCCAGTACTTC; CDR3 protein: CASSLAGTKVETQYF
D gene: NA; J gene: TRBJ2-2; V gene: TRBV24-1; clone size: NA; CDR3 DNA: TGTGCCACCAGTGATTCGGACAGTCGGATCGGGGAGCTGTTTTTT; CDR3 protein: CATSDSDSRIGELFF
D gene: NA; J gene: TRBJ1-1; V gene: TRBV29-1; clone size: NA; CDR3 DNA: TGCAGCGTTGAGATGGGATTGAACACTGAAGCTTTCTTT; CDR3 protein: CSVEMGLNTEAFF
D gene: NA; J gene: TRBJ2-7; V gene: TRBV29-1; clone size: many; CDR3 DNA: TGCAGCGTTGAAGACTTGGACTACGAGCAGTACTTC; CDR3 protein: CSVEDLDYEQYF
D gene: NA; J gene: TRBJ2-3; V gene: TRBV4-3; clone size: NA; CDR3 DNA: TGCGCCAGCAGCCAAGATGATCTTGGAGATACGCAGTATTTT; CDR3 protein: CASSQDDLGDTQYF
D gene: NA; J gene: TRBJ2-5; V gene: TRBV7-3; clone size: few; CDR3 DNA: TGTGCCAGCAGCTTGACCCCTTCGAGGCAAGAGACCCAGTACTTC; CDR3 protein: CASSLTPSRQETQYF
D gene: NA; J gene: TRBJ2-2; V gene: TRBV7-9; clone size: many; CDR3 DNA: TGTGCCGGAACGGGGCTAAACACCGGGGAGCTGTTTTTT; CDR3 protein: CAGTGLNTGELFF
D gene: NA; J gene: TRBJ2-1; V gene: TRBV27; clone size: NA; CDR3 DNA: TGTGCCAGCAGCCAGGGGCGAGTCTACAATGAGCAGTTCTTC; CDR3 protein: CASSQGRVYNEQFF
D gene: TRBD2; J gene: TRBJ2-1; V gene: TRBV6-4; clone size: NA; CDR3 DNA: TGTGCCAGCAGTGACCGGGGGGGGGGCCGCGATGAGCAGTTCTTC; CDR3 protein: CASSDRGGGRDEQFF
D gene: NA; J gene: TRBJ2-3; V gene: TRBV14; clone size: NA; CDR3 DNA: TGTGCCAGCAGCCAGGGGAACCTCCGCACAGATACGCAGTATTTT; CDR3 protein: CASSQGNLRTDTQYF
D gene: NA; J gene: TRBJ2-5; V gene: TRBV20-1; clone size: many; CDR3 DNA: TGCAGTGCTAGGGGAATCGGTACGGAGACCCAGTACTTC; CDR3 protein: CSARGIGTETQYF
D gene: NA; J gene: TRBJ1-5; V gene: TRBV20-1; clone size: few; CDR3 DNA: TGCAGTGCCCAAGCACGGCTTACGATAAATCAGCCCCAGCATTTT; CDR3 protein: CSAQARLTINQPQHF
D gene: NA; J gene: TRBJ1-2; V gene: TRBV4-3; clone size: many; CDR3 DNA: TGCGCCAGCAGCCAAGATCTCGCGTACTATGGCTACACCTTC; CDR3 protein: CASSQDLAYYGYTF
D gene: NA; J gene: TRBJ2-4; V gene: TRBV20-1; clone size: many; CDR3 DNA: TGCAGTGCTAGACTAGCAATAGCCAAAAACATTCAGTACTTC; CDR3 protein: CSARLAIAKNIQYF
D gene: NA; J gene: TRBJ2-7; V gene: TRBV6-2/TRBV6-3; clone size: NA; CDR3 DNA: TGTGCCACAAAAGCGAAGCTACCGTCCTACGAGCAGTACTTC; CDR3 protein: CATKAKLPSYEQYF
D gene: TRBD2; J gene: TRBJ2-3; V gene: TRBV6-2/TRBV6-3; clone size: NA; CDR3 DNA: TGTGCCAGCAGTAGCGGGGGGGCTAGCACAGATACGCAGTATTTT; CDR3 protein: CASSSGGASTDTQYF
D gene: TRBD1; J gene: TRBJ1-2; V gene: TRBV20-1; clone size: NA; CDR3 DNA: TGCAGTGCTACTTGGACAGGGGGCGCTTGGGACTATGGCTACACCTTC; CDR3 protein: CSATWTGGAWDYGYTF
D gene: TRBD2; J gene: TRBJ2-1; V gene: TRBV28; clone size: NA; CDR3 DNA: TGTGCCAGCAGTCTAGCGGGGGGGCCATCCATCAAGCAGTTCTTC; CDR3 protein: CASSLAGGPSIKQFF
D gene: NA; J gene: TRBJ2-5; V gene: TRBV21-1; clone size: NA; CDR3 DNA: TGTGCCATACACCAAGAGACCCAGTACTTC; CDR3 protein: CAIHQETQYF
D gene: NA; J gene: TRBJ2-7; V gene: TRBV4-1; clone size: NA; CDR3 DNA: TGCGCCAGCAGCCAAGACAGTCTGTCACCCGAGCAGTACTTC; CDR3 protein: CASSQDSLSPEQYF
D gene: TRBD1; J gene: TRBJ2-7; V gene: TRBV12-3/TRBV12-4; clone size: few; CDR3 DNA: TGTGCCAGCAGTAACCGGGACAGCTCCTACGAGCAGTACTTC; CDR3 protein: CASSNRDSSYEQYF
D gene: NA; J gene: TRBJ2-7; V gene: TRBV20-1; clone size: many; CDR3 DNA: TGCAGTGCTAGAGATCCCACGGGACAAAAATACGAGCAGTACTTC; CDR3 protein: CSARDPTGQKYEQYF
D gene: NA; J gene: TRBJ2-2; V gene: TRBV29-1; clone size: NA; CDR3 DNA: TGCAGCGTTGAAGGAGGGACCGCGAACACCGGGGAGCTGTTTTTT; CDR3 protein: CSVEGGTANTGELFF
D gene: NA; J gene: TRBJ2-1; V gene: TRBV15; clone size: many; CDR3 DNA: TGTGCCACCAGCAGAGTCCAGGGCTACAATGAGCAGTTCTTC; CDR3 protein: CATSRVQGYNEQFF
D gene: TRBD1; J gene: TRBJ1-6; V gene: TRBV7-3; clone size: NA; CDR3 DNA: TGTGCCAGCAGCTCTTCCGGGACAGATGGATCACCCCTCCACTTT; CDR3 protein: CASSSSGTDGSPLHF